This T cell receptor (beta chain) was captured in a study of shared clonotypes between healthy human individuals. Study context: With ages of 18 to 49, the donors were a couple of women and three men.

Trimming removed 1 base from V and 3 bases from J, with 10 bases in between. The CDR3 spans 14 residues. Germline-derived CDR1 and CDR2 are SGHNT and YENEEA. Study-level points and caveats: Relative to clonotypes present in all four donors, those not shared had lower generation probabilities.

Naive CD8 cells comprised CD45RO-negative, CCR7-positively selected cells, excluding terminally differentiated effector memory CD45RA+ cells. Those who donated, Caucasian adults without exception, all lived in Nashville, Tennessee. Comment on this clone: Its antigen is undetermined.

The assay was immunoSEQ multiplex PCR, and TCRdb's table has in-frame clones only and misses some. The sample contains roughly 2,000,000 clones, approximately 94% of which appear only once. Input material: naive CD8+ T cells sorted from blood. The rearrangement joins TRBV11-3 to TRBJ2-7; TRBD2 might be the D (6 bases). This TCR derives from a man between 18 and 35 years old in good health. CDR3 protein: CASSLGDGSYEQYF. The CDR3 nucleotides read TGTGCCAGCAGCTTAGGGGACGGGAGCTACGAGCAGTACTTC. The full variable domain, rest sourced from reference TRBV11-3 and TRBJ2-7, is EAGVVQSPRYKIIEKKQPVAFWCNPISGHNTLYWYLQNLGQGPELLIRYENEEAVDDSQLPKDRFSAERLKGVDSTLKIQPAELGDSAVYLCASSLGDGSYEQYFGPGTRLTVT.